These 18 T cell receptor beta chains share one sample of origin, sequenced in a study of cytomegalovirus exposure and HLA in healthy donors. Vbeta (60) and Jbeta (13) primers were used in the PCR. Method: immunoSEQ multiplex PCR; TCRdb's copy keeps in-frame clones and lacks some. The sample yields about 110,000 clones, approximately 80% seen once. Material for sequencing was PBMCs. The receptors shown here come from a male donor in good health and CMV-seronegative.

This rearrangement joins TRBV25-1 to TRBJ1-4; D might be TRBD1 (5 bases). The V end was cut by 8 bases, the J end by 8 bases, with 12 bases between. Germline CDR1 and CDR2: MGHDK and SYGVNS. The CDR3 consists of 12 residues. In DNA form, the CDR3 reads TGTGCCAGCTGGGGCGGGAAGGAAAAACTGTTTTTT. Protein product: CASWGGKEKLFF.

The CDR3 DNA is TGCGCCAGCAGCTCCGGGACTAGCGGGAGTGAGCAGTTCTTC. Translating gives CASSSGTSGSEQFF. This chain uses TRBV5-1 with TRBJ2-1, with TRBD2 matching 14 bases. Germline V lookup: CDR1 SGHRS, CDR2 YFSETQ. This CDR3 has 14 amino acids. The junction had 2 bases not matched to a gene; V was cut back by 3 bases and J by 9 bases.

V gene TRBV5-6 combines with J gene TRBJ2-7; 7 bases agree with TRBD1. CDR1 is SGHDT, CDR2 YYEEEE, per germline. The CDR3 covers 15 residues. After removal of 4 bases from V and 2 bases from J, the junction contained 9 bases not matched to a gene. As DNA, the CDR3 is TGTGCCAGCAGCCCCGCCCCGGGACAGACCTACGAGCAGTACTTC. Its translation is CASSPAPGQTYEQYF.

The J gene is TRBJ2-3, the V gene TRBV9; 7 bases map to TRBD2. This CDR3 contains 17 residues. V lost 0 bases and J lost 2; bases outside the gene matches: 9. Germline CDR1 is SGDLS and CDR2 is YYNGEE. CDR3: CASSVGYSSGFTDTQYF. The DNA of the CDR3 is TGTGCCAGCAGCGTAGGGTACTCTAGCGGTTTCACAGATACGCAGTATTTT.

The chain combines TRBV7-8 with TRBJ2-3; tentative D call: TRBD1 (5 bases). CDR3 size: 14 residues. CDR1 SGHVS and CDR2 FQNEAQ come from the germline V gene. The V and J ends lost 2 bases and 1 base respectively, with 7 bases between them. CDR3 loop: CASSLQGGTDTQYF. CDR3 bases: TGTGCCAGCAGCTTACAAGGGGGCACAGATACGCAGTATTTT. Drawing the rest from reference TRBV7-8 and TRBJ2-3, the complete variable domain is GAGVSQSPRYKVAKRGQDVALRCDPISGHVSLFWYQQALGQGPEFLTYFQNEAQLDKSGLPSDRFFAERPEGSVSTLKIQRTQQEDSAVYLCASSLQGGTDTQYFGPGTRLTVL.

The chain couples TRBV27 to TRBJ2-2; 7 bases are shared with TRBD1. The CDR3 totals 14 residues. V was pared by 3 bases and J by 9 bases, with 7 bases of the junction left unmatched. Germline loops: CDR1 MNHEY, CDR2 SMNVEV (reference sequence). In DNA form, the CDR3 reads TGTGCCAGCAGTTTCCGGGACAGTTTGAGGGAGCTGTTTTTT. It specifies CASSFRDSLRELFF.

This chain uses TRBV7-9 with TRBJ2-1, with 13 positions matching TRBD2. The trim removed 4 bases at V and 4 bases at J, leaving 13 bases unmatched. Germline assignment: CDR1 SEHNR and CDR2 FQNEAQ (reference sequence). The CDR3 has 19 residues. The CDR3 bases are TGTGCCAGCAGCTCCGGGACTAGCGGGATAGCCGACAATTACAATGAGCAGTTCTTC. Translating gives CASSSGTSGIADNYNEQFF.

This clone has just a few counts. The CDR3 DNA follows: TGTGCCAGCAGCTTATTTGCAAGGGGGCCTCAGCCCCAGCATTTT. This codes for CASSLFARGPQPQHF. The V and J genes are TRBV7-9 and TRBJ1-5; 7 bases fit TRBD1. The CDR3 loop spans 15 amino acids. Germline V gene lookup returns CDR1 SEHNR and CDR2 FQNEAQ (reference sequence). Losses at the gene ends were 2 bases for V and 6 bases for J; bases not matched to a gene: 7.

The chain combines TRBV7-9 with TRBJ1-2; perhaps TRBD1 as D (5 bases). CDR3 length: 15 amino acids. CDR1 is SEHNR, CDR2 FQNEAQ, per germline (reference sequence). Trimming took off 3 bases at V and 3 bases at J, with 14 bases between the two ends. The CDR3 region is CASSFLTDFDYGYTF. CDR3 nucleotide sequence: TGTGCCAGCAGCTTTTTGACAGATTTTGACTATGGCTACACCTTC.

The V gene is TRBV11-2, the J gene TRBJ2-1, with 12 bases identical to TRBD1. The V segment lost 8 bases and the J segment 5 bases; nucleotides outside the gene matches: 4. There are 14 residues in the CDR3. From germline, CDR1 is SGHAT and CDR2 FQNNGV. CDR3 sequence reads: CASGDRGRNNEQFF. The CDR3 coding sequence is TGTGCCAGCGGGGACAGGGGGCGAAACAATGAGCAGTTCTTC.

The chain employs TRBV10-3 and TRBJ2-3; 12 bases are a match to TRBD1. Losses at the gene ends were 7 bases for V and 4 bases for J; bases not matched to a gene: 9. This CDR3 is built from 16 residues. Per germline, CDR1 ENHRY and CDR2 SYGVKD. CDR3 loop: CAIKLGTGGNADTQYF. In DNA form, the CDR3 reads TGTGCCATCAAGCTAGGGACAGGGGGCAACGCAGATACGCAGTATTTT.

V usage is TRBV12-2 and J usage is TRBJ2-5; TRBD1, the table's D call, was not compared with the DNA. TRBV12-2 is a known pseudogene. The CDR3 contains 15 residues. CDR3 amino acids: CASRLPGVCGETQYF. The CDR3 DNA reads TGTGCAAGTCGCTTACCAGGGGTATGTGGTGAGACCCAGTACTTC.

V and J are TRBV19 and TRBJ2-7; 7 positions match TRBD1. This CDR3 has 14 residues. V lost 6 bases and J lost 6; bases outside the gene matches: 11. The V gene's germline CDR1 is LNHDA and CDR2 SQIVND (reference sequence). CDR3 sequence reads: CASSMGQPTSEQYF. The CDR3 DNA follows: TGTGCCAGTAGCATGGGACAGCCCACGTCCGAGCAGTACTTC.

The gene calls are TRBV7-9 and TRBJ2-3; a possible D gene is TRBD1 (5 bases). Germline lookup yields CDR1 SEHNR and CDR2 FQNEAQ (reference sequence). The CDR3 has 14 amino acids. V gave up 5 bases and J gave up 2 bases, with 11 bases separating them. CDR3 sequence: CASSRGAPTDTQYF. The CDR3 DNA is TGTGCCAGCAGCAGGGGCGCCCCCACAGATACGCAGTATTTT.

J is TRBJ1-2 and V is TRBV30, with a tentative D call TRBD1 (6 bases). V was pared by 2 bases and J by 4 bases, with 14 bases between. In germline, CDR1 is GTSNPN, CDR2 SVGIG (reference sequence). The CDR3 extends over 14 amino acids. For the CDR3, the DNA is TGTGCCTGGAGTACTTGGACAGTTACCTATGGCTACACCTTC. It is translated as CAWSTWTVTYGYTF. The full variable domain, with the rest looked up from reference TRBV30 and TRBJ1-2, is SQTIHQWPATLVQPVGSPLSLECTVEGTSNPNLYWYRQAAGRGLQLLFYSVGIGQISSEVPQNLSASRPQDRQFILSSKKLLLSDSGFYLCAWSTWTVTYGYTFGSGTRLTVV.

In this sample, this clone turned up a few times. J is TRBJ2-5 and V is TRBV21-1; the table assigns TRBD1, which was not confirmed against the DNA. TRBV21-1 is a pseudogene locus. The length of the CDR3 is 15 residues. CDR3: CASSEIRDSQETQYF. The CDR3 DNA reads as TGTGCCAGCAGCGAAATTCGGGACAGCCAAGAGACCCAGTACTTC.

The rearrangement links TRBV15 to TRBJ2-2; the match to TRBD1 covers 7 bases. In germline, CDR1 is LNHNV, CDR2 YYDKDF (reference sequence). J lost 4 bases, V lost 5 bases, and 4 bases had no gene match. The CDR3 has 14 residues. The CDR3 DNA reads as TGTGCCACCAGCTATGGGACAGCCACCGGGGAGCTGTTTTTT. Its protein product is CATSYGTATGELFF.

This chain uses TRBV6-6 with TRBJ2-1; D gene ambiguous. V was pared by 7 bases and J by 5 bases, with 12 bases between. The germline V gene has CDR1 MNHNY and CDR2 SVGAGI (reference sequence). The CDR3 is 13 amino acids. CDR3 nucleotides: TGTGCCAGCACGGAGACTCGAGACAATGAGCAGTTCTTC. Protein sequence: CASTETRDNEQFF.